These T cell receptor beta chains were read from a single sample in a study of blood T cell repertoires in COVID-19. The table came from immunoSEQ multiplex PCR; TCRdb's copy has only in-frame clones and leaves some out. The sample has more than 75,000 clones, approximately 86% seen once. The sequenced sample was peripheral blood. These receptors all come from a woman in her seventies with acute or convalescent COVID-19. The CDR3 runs from the conserved cysteine through the conserved F or W. The D gene is left open where the match is weak. Some rows have no size entry. The others give once, few or many, or a class for an expanded clone.

j_call clone_size v_call d_call cdr3_aa cdr3_nt
TRBJ2-2 - TRBV7-3 - CASSLSGTSGELFF TGTGCCAGCAGCTTAAGCGGGACCTCCGGGGAGCTGTTTTTT
TRBJ1-1 - TRBV7-9 - CASSPRVGERDTEAFF TGTGCCAGCAGCCCCCGCGTGGGAGAACGAGACACTGAAGCTTTCTTT
TRBJ2-7 once TRBV7-9 TRBD1 CASSPSGGIHEQYF TGTGCCAGCAGCCCATCAGGGGGCATCCACGAGCAGTACTTC
TRBJ2-7 - TRBV6-1 - CASSSDFVDEQYF TGTGCCAGCAGTTCAGACTTCGTCGACGAGCAGTACTTC
TRBJ2-5 - TRBV11-1 - CASSLARVGGETQYF TGTGCCAGCAGCTTAGCGCGGGTCGGGGGAGAGACCCAGTACTTC
TRBJ1-4 once TRBV11-2 TRBD1 CASSLGDRGPTNEKLFF TGTGCCAGCAGCTTAGGGGACAGGGGCCCAACTAATGAAAAACTGTTTTTT
TRBJ2-1 - TRBV19 - CASKARQSYNEQFF TGTGCCAGTAAGGCGCGACAGAGCTACAATGAGCAGTTCTTC
TRBJ1-2 - TRBV27 - CASSLSRVNKAGYTF TGTGCCAGCAGTTTATCGAGGGTTAATAAGGCAGGCTACACCTTC
TRBJ1-1 few TRBV2 - CARAMRIMNTEAFF TGTGCCAGAGCCATGAGGATAATGAACACTGAAGCTTTCTTT
TRBJ2-5 - TRBV27 TRBD2 CASSLRGLAGAVGQETQYF TGTGCCAGCAGTTTACGAGGACTAGCGGGGGCCGTGGGGCAAGAGACCCAGTACTTC
TRBJ2-1 - TRBV10-1 - CASSELAGASYNEQFF TGCGCCAGCAGTGAGCTTGCGGGGGCCTCCTACAATGAGCAGTTCTTC
TRBJ2-7 once TRBV2 TRBD1 CASSRQGYEQYF TGTGCCAGCAGTCGACAGGGCTACGAGCAGTACTTC
TRBJ2-2 - TRBV5-1 - CASSWTGRNTGELFF TGCGCCAGCAGCTGGACTGGGCGGAACACCGGGGAGCTGTTTTTT
TRBJ2-7 once TRBV3-1/TRBV3-2 - CASSHRAHEQYF TGTGCCAGCAGCCACAGGGCCCACGAGCAGTACTTC
TRBJ2-7 - TRBV4-1 - CASSLTLSGSYEQYF TGCGCCAGCAGCCTCACCCTCTCGGGCTCCTACGAGCAGTACTTC
TRBJ2-1 - TRBV7-3 - CASSLISRGGEQFF TGTGCCAGCAGCTTAATATCTAGAGGCGGTGAGCAGTTCTTC
TRBJ2-1 - TRBV19 - CASSISPGQRPYNEQFF TGTGCCAGTAGTATAAGTCCCGGACAGCGACCTTACAATGAGCAGTTCTTC
TRBJ2-3 - TRBV5-1 - CASSVRTIGGTDTQYF TGCGCCAGCAGCGTACGGACAATCGGAGGCACAGATACGCAGTATTTT
TRBJ2-7 - TRBV19 - CASSMDNKPYEQYF TGTGCCAGTAGTATGGACAACAAGCCCTACGAGCAGTACTTC
TRBJ1-2 - TRBV2 - CASSPTATNYGYTF TGTGCCAGCAGCCCGACAGCGACTAACTATGGCTACACCTTC
TRBJ2-1 - TRBV2 TRBD1 CASMARGDRGRVGKNNEQFF TGTGCCAGCATGGCTCGTGGAGACAGGGGGAGGGTTGGTAAAAATAATGAGCAGTTCTTC
TRBJ1-1 - TRBV2 - CASSETPPDRYTEAFF TGTGCCAGCAGTGAAACCCCACCTGACAGATACACTGAAGCTTTCTTT
TRBJ1-5 few TRBV27 TRBD1 CASSSGQTSNQPQHF TGTGCCAGCAGTTCGGGACAGACAAGCAATCAGCCCCAGCATTTT
TRBJ2-7 - TRBV6-1 TRBD2 CASSDGTSGREQYF TGTGCCAGCAGTGATGGGACTAGCGGAAGGGAGCAGTACTTC
TRBJ2-3 - TRBV19 TRBD2 CASSNSGRDTDTQYF TGTGCCAGTAGTAATAGCGGGAGGGACACAGATACGCAGTATTTT
TRBJ2-1 - TRBV10-1 - CASSERVGGTYNEQFF TGCGCCAGCAGCGAACGGGTGGGAGGCACCTACAATGAGCAGTTCTTC
TRBJ2-4 - TRBV4-1 - CASSQGQKNIQYF TGCGCCAGCAGCCAAGGACAGAAAAACATTCAGTACTTC
TRBJ2-1 - TRBV28 TRBD2 CASRATSGRRFNEQFF TGTGCCAGCAGAGCCACTAGCGGGAGAAGATTCAATGAGCAGTTCTTC
TRBJ2-2 - TRBV9 - CASSVAGGGTGELFF TGTGCCAGCAGCGTAGCCGGAGGTGGAACCGGGGAGCTGTTTTTT
TRBJ2-1 - TRBV19 - CASSDPRGGNTYNEQFF TGTGCCAGTAGTGACCCGAGGGGGGGGAACACCTACAATGAGCAGTTCTTC
TRBJ1-6 - TRBV24-1 - CATSGWGPPYNSPLHF TGTGCCACCAGTGGGTGGGGGCCCCCTTATAATTCACCCCTCCACTTT
TRBJ1-4 - TRBV6-1 - CASSEWQVYLF TGTGCCAGCAGTGAGTGGCAGGTCTATCTTTTT
TRBJ1-4 - TRBV6-1 - CASSDQQGFREKLFF TGTGCCAGCAGTGATCAACAGGGCTTTAGGGAAAAACTGTTTTTT
TRBJ1-2 - TRBV24-1 - CATSDWTNNYGYTF TGTGCCACCAGTGATTGGACAAATAACTATGGCTACACCTTC
TRBJ1-4 - TRBV5-1 TRBD1 CASRTGLTNEKLFF TGCGCCAGCAGGACAGGGCTGACTAATGAAAAACTGTTTTTT
TRBJ2-1 - TRBV5-1 - CASSQWERVLNSYNEQFF TGCGCCAGCAGCCAATGGGAGAGAGTCCTAAACTCCTACAATGAGCAGTTCTTC
TRBJ2-1 - TRBV5-1 - CASSPGIAYNEQFF TGCGCCAGCAGCCCCGGGATCGCGTACAATGAGCAGTTCTTC
TRBJ1-1 - TRBV6-1 - CASSEPRQLLPEAFF TGTGCCAGCAGTGAACCGAGACAGCTACTCCCTGAAGCTTTCTTT
TRBJ1-6 once TRBV23-1 - CASRQGTGGRSYNSPLHF TGCGCCAGCAGGCAGGGGACGGGGGGTCGCTCCTATAATTCACCCCTCCACTTT
TRBJ2-3 once TRBV15 TRBD2 CATSRGGAGGTDTQYF TGTGCCACCAGCAGGGGTGGAGCGGGGGGCACAGATACGCAGTATTTT
TRBJ2-1 - TRBV19 - CASSSRLGTYNEQFF TGTGCCAGTAGTTCCCGACTAGGGACCTACAATGAGCAGTTCTTC
TRBJ2-7 - TRBV7-2 TRBD1 CASSWYRGVYEQYF TGTGCCAGCAGCTGGTACAGGGGCGTCTACGAGCAGTACTTC
TRBJ1-2 once TRBV2 - CASSETTRGGYTF TGTGCCAGCAGTGAAACTACTCGAGGCGGCTACACCTTC
TRBJ2-2 - TRBV27 TRBD1 CASSSGTGGYTGELFF TGTGCCAGCAGTTCTGGGACAGGGGGCTATACCGGGGAGCTGTTTTTT
TRBJ2-1 - TRBV7-7 TRBD1 CASSLSPYRGNEQFF TGTGCTAGCAGCTTAAGCCCATACAGGGGCAATGAGCAGTTCTTC
TRBJ2-3 - TRBV27 - CASSINSYTQYF TGTGCCAGCAGTATAAACAGTTATACGCAGTATTTT
TRBJ2-6 - TRBV5-1 - CASSFSSGANVLTF TGCGCCAGCAGCTTTAGCTCTGGGGCCAACGTCCTGACTTTC
TRBJ1-1 - TRBV5-8 - CASSELTANTEAFF TGTGCCAGCAGCGAATTGACAGCGAACACTGAAGCTTTCTTT
TRBJ2-7 - TRBV24-1 TRBD2 CATSVRGGTGEQYF TGTGCCACCAGCGTTCGGGGAGGGACTGGCGAGCAGTACTTC
TRBJ1-1 - TRBV28 - CASSFGGGTEAFF TGTGCCAGCAGTTTTGGCGGAGGTACTGAAGCTTTCTTT
TRBJ2-2 - TRBV6-5 TRBD2 CASSYQREVGELFF TGTGCCAGCAGTTACCAGCGGGAGGTCGGGGAGCTGTTTTTT
TRBJ2-2 - TRBV29-1 - CSAGWETGELFF TGCAGCGCGGGGTGGGAGACCGGGGAGCTGTTTTTT
TRBJ2-1 - TRBV5-6 TRBD2 CASSLGLGGIPLGQFF TGTGCCAGCAGCTTGGGGCTGGGGGGGATTCCCTTGGGCCAGTTCTTC
TRBJ1-5 once TRBV12-3/TRBV12-4 - CASSLAPNQPQHF TGTGCCAGCAGTTTGGCACCGAATCAGCCCCAGCATTTT